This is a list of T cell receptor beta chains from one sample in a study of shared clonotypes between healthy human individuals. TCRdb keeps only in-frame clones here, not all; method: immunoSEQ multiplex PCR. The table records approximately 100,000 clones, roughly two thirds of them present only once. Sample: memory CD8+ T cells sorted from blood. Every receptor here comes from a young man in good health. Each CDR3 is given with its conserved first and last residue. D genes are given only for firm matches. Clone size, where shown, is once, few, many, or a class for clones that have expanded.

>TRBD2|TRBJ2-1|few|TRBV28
TGTGCCAGTGTTGCGGGAGCATATGAGCAGTTCTTC
CASVAGAYEQFF
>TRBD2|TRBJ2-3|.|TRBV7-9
TGTGCCAGCAGCTTAATCTGGACTAGCGGAAACACAGATACGCAGTATTTT
CASSLIWTSGNTDTQYF
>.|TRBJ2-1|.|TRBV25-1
TGTGCCAGCAGAAACTACAATGAGCAGTTCTTC
CASRNYNEQFF
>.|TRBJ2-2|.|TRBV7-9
TGTGCCAGCAGCTTCGACAGGACTGGAGCCACCGGGGAGCTGTTTTTT
CASSFDRTGATGELFF
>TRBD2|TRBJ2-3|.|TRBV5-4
TGTGCCAGCAGCTCCCGGACTAGCGCCACCACAGATACGCAGTATTTT
CASSSRTSATTDTQYF
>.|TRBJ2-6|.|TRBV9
TGTGCCAGCAGCATTACCCCACAGGACTCTGGGGCCAACGTCCTGACTTTC
CASSITPQDSGANVLTF
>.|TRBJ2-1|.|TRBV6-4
TGTGCCAGCAGTGAGGGGGACTTCAATGAGCAGTTCTTC
CASSEGDFNEQFF
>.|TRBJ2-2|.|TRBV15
TGTGCCACCAGAGGGGCGAACACCGGGGAGCTGTTTTTT
CATRGANTGELFF
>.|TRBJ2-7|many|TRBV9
TGTGCCAGCGGGGGTGGAGGGACGGGAGAGCAGTACTTC
CASGGGGTGEQYF
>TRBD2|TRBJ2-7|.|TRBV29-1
TGCAGCGTTCGGCGGGAGGGTTCCTACGAGCAGTACTTC
CSVRREGSYEQYF
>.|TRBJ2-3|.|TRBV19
TGTGCCAGTAGTATAGTAGAGGGAGATACGCAGTATTTT
CASSIVEGDTQYF
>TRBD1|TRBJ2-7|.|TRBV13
TGTGCCAGCAGCTCCAGGGGGTTTCACTACGAGCAGTACTTC
CASSSRGFHYEQYF
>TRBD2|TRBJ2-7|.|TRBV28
TGTGCCAGCAGTTTATTCAGCGGGAGGACTCCCTACGAGCAGTACTTC
CASSLFSGRTPYEQYF
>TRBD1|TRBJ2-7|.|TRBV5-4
TGTGCCAGCAGCTTGGCTGGGACAGGGAAGGCCTACGAGCAGTACTTC
CASSLAGTGKAYEQYF
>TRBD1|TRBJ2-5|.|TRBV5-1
TGCGCCAGCAGCCCGGACAGGGGAAATTCAGAGACCCAGTACTTC
CASSPDRGNSETQYF
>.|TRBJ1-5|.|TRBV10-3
TGTGCCATCAGTGGAGGGCTGAATCAGCCCCAGCATTTT
CAISGGLNQPQHF
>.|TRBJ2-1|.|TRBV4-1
TGCGCCAGCAGCCAGCCTTGGCACAATGAGCAGTTCTTC
CASSQPWHNEQFF
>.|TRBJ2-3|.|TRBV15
TGTGCCACCAGCAGAGGGGTTCTTGGCACAGATACGCAGTATTTT
CATSRGVLGTDTQYF
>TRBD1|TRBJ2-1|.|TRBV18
TGTGCCAGCTCACCAGGTACGCGGACAGGTCTAACCAATGAGCAGTTCTTC
CASSPGTRTGLTNEQFF
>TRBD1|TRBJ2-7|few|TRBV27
TGTGCCAGCAGTTTTGCTCCGGGACAGGGGTCCCACGAGCAGTACTTC
CASSFAPGQGSHEQYF
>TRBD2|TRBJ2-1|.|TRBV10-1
TGCGCCAGCAGTGAGGGGGACTTAGCGGGAAGGTTTGATGAGCAGTTCTTC
CASSEGDLAGRFDEQFF
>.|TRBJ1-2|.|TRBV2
TGTGCCAGCACCCCCACGGCAGGTGGGGGCTATGGCTACACCTTC
CASTPTAGGGYGYTF
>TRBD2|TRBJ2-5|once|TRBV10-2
TGCGCCAGCCCACCGAATCGGACTAGCGGGGATCAAGAGACCCAGTACTTC
CASPPNRTSGDQETQYF
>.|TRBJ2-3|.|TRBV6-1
TGTGCCAGCAGTGAAGTTGATTCGTGGGTGAGAGATACGCAGTATTTT
CASSEVDSWVRDTQYF
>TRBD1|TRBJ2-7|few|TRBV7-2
TGTGCCAGCAGCTCCCCGATTCCGACAGGGGATCTCAACGAGCAGTACTTC
CASSSPIPTGDLNEQYF
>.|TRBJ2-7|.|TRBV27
TGTGCCAGCAGTTTATCCCTATCCAGGAGTGCCTACGAGCAGTACTTC
CASSLSLSRSAYEQYF
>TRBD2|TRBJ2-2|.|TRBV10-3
TGTGCCATCAGTGCGTCTAGCGGGATCTACACCGGGGAGCTGTTTTTT
CAISASSGIYTGELFF
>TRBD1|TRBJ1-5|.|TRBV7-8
TGTGCCAGCAGCTCGCACCGGGACAGGATCGGCCAGCCCCAGCATTTT
CASSSHRDRIGQPQHF
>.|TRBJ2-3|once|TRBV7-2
TGTGCCAGCAGCTTAACTTCTCCTAAAGATACGCAGTATTTT
CASSLTSPKDTQYF
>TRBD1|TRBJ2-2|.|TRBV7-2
TGTGCCAGCAGCCCACGGACAGGGGGCAACACCGGGGAGCTGTTTTTT
CASSPRTGGNTGELFF
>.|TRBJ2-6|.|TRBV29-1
TGCAGCTTTCGGGACGGAGACTCTGGGGCCAACGTCCTGACTTTC
CSFRDGDSGANVLTF
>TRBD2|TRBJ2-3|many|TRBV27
TGTGCCAGCAGTCCGGGAGGGAACACAGATACGCAGTATTTT
CASSPGGNTDTQYF
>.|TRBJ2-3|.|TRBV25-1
TGTGCCAGCAGTGAAGGGGCGGGAAACACAGATACGCAGTATTTT
CASSEGAGNTDTQYF
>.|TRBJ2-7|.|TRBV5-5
TGTGCCAGCAGCTTGGGCGGTCTGGGTTACGAGCAGTACTTC
CASSLGGLGYEQYF
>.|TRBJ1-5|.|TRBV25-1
TGTGCCAGCAGTGAAGAAGGGGACGGCAATCAGCCCCAGCATTTT
CASSEEGDGNQPQHF
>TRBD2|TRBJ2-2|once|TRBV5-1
TGCGCCAGCAGCTTCCCGATAGCGGGAGGGGACACCGGGGAGCTGTTTTTT
CASSFPIAGGDTGELFF
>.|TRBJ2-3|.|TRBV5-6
TGTGCCAGCAGCTTGATGGGAGACACAGATACGCAGTATTTT
CASSLMGDTDTQYF
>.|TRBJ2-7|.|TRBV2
TGTGCCAGCGATCTAGCCGTGGGGCGGGAGCAGTACTTC
CASDLAVGREQYF
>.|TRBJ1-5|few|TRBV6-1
TGTGCCAGCAGTGCAGGGGCCGGAGATAGCAATCAGCCCCAGCATTTT
CASSAGAGDSNQPQHF
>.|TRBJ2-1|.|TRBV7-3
TGTGCCAGCAGCTTAGACGGGAGAAGGAACAATGAGCAGTTCTTC
CASSLDGRRNNEQFF
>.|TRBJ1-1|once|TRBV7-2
TGTGCCAGCAGCTTAATTTGGACTGAAGCTTTCTTT
CASSLIWTEAFF
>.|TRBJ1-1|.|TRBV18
TGTGCCAGCTCACCACAGGGCCGGACTGAAGCTTTCTTT
CASSPQGRTEAFF
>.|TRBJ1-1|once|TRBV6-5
TGTGCCAGCAGAACGGACCTGAACACTGAAGCTTTCTTT
CASRTDLNTEAFF
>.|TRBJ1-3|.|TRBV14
TGTGCCAGCAGCCTTGTCGGAGGTTTCTCTGGAAACACCATATATTTT
CASSLVGGFSGNTIYF
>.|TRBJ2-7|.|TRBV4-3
TGCGCCAGCAGCCGGGGGGTCAAGGTGGACGAGCAGTACTTC
CASSRGVKVDEQYF
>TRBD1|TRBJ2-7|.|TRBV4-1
TGCGCCAGCAGCCAAGCGGGGGCCCCCGAACCCGGGACAGGGCTCTCCTACGAGCAGTACTTC
CASSQAGAPEPGTGLSYEQYF
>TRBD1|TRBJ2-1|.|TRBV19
TGTGCCAGTAGTATAGGTTCCCCGACAGGGGAGCAGTTCTTC
CASSIGSPTGEQFF
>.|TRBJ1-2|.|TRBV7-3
TGTGCCAGCAGCTTATCACAGGGAAATGGCTACACCTTC
CASSLSQGNGYTF
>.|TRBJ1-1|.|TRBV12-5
TGTGCTAGTGCGAGGGAGAACACTGAAGCTTTCTTT
CASARENTEAFF
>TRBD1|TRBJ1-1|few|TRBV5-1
TGCGCCAGCAGCCTTGGACAGGGGTCCTCTGAAGCTTTCTTT
CASSLGQGSSEAFF
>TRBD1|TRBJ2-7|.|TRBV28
TGTGCCAGCAGTTTATCTCCGACAGGGTTGGAGTACGAGCAGTACTTC
CASSLSPTGLEYEQYF
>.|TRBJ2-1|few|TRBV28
TGTGCCAGCAGACGGGACATCCTTGAGTTCTTC
CASRRDILEFF
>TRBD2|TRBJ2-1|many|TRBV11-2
TGTGCCAGCAGCTATACTAGCGACTACAATGAGCAGTTCTTC
CASSYTSDYNEQFF
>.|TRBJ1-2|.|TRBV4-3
TGCGCCAGCAGCCAAGATACCCCGGGGTACTATGGCTACACCTTC
CASSQDTPGYYGYTF